These 17 T cell receptor beta chains came from one sample sequenced in a study of T cells in Graves' hyperthyroidism and ophthalmopathy. Amplified TCR beta CDR3 regions derived from RNA transcripts. The TCR CDR3 was amplified in a first-round RT-PCR using the HTBI primer set. One entry per CDR3 protein results from TCRdb running MiXCR on the multiplex PCR reads. The profile shows some 770,000 distinct CDR3 sequences, about a sixth of them singletons. Source material: blood. Source of these receptors: a man between 18 and 29 years old with Graves' hyperthyroidism.

This clonotype was seen ten or more times. The chain couples TRBV20-1 to TRBJ1-1; 8 bases line up with TRBD1. CDR1 and CDR2 (germline): DFQATT, SNEGSKA (reference sequence). Trimming at V came to 5 bases and at J to 2 bases, leaving 4 bases not matched to a gene. The CDR3 has 13 amino acids. CDR3 region: CSALDRANTEAFF. The CDR3 DNA follows: TGCAGTGCTCTGGACAGGGCTAACACTGAAGCTTTCTTT.

This clonotype occurred many times. The V and J genes are TRBV29-1 and TRBJ1-1, with a tentative D call TRBD1 (5 bases). From germline, CDR1 is SQVTM and CDR2 ANQGSEA. CDR3 size: 13 residues. Trimming took 6 bases from V and 4 from J, leaving 15 bases between them. The CDR3 reads CSVAGTTGTEAFF. In DNA form, the CDR3 reads TGCAGCGTCGCCGGGACGACGGGCACTGAAGCTTTCTTT. Based on the CDR3 plus reference TRBV29-1 and TRBJ1-1, the full variable domain is SAVISQKPSRDICQRGTSLTIQCQVDSQVTMMFWYRQQPGQSLTLIATANQGSEATYESGFVIDKFPISRPNLTFSTLTVSNMSPEDSSIYLCSVAGTTGTEAFFGQGTRLTVV.

The chain combines TRBV5-5 with TRBJ2-1; tentative D call: TRBD2 (5 bases). The CDR3 sequence is 15 residues long. V shed 2 bases and J shed 0 bases, with 9 bases lying between them. Per the germline V gene, CDR1 is SGHKS and CDR2 is YYEKEE (reference sequence). In DNA, the CDR3 is TGTGCCAGCAGCTTAAAAGAGGGCTCCTACAATGAGCAGTTCTTC. Amino acids: CASSLKEGSYNEQFF.

The chain recombines TRBV20-1 with TRBJ2-1; no definite D call. The CDR3 spans 11 residues. Germline CDR1 DFQATT, CDR2 SNEGSKA (reference sequence). Trimming removed 5 bases at V and 8 bases at J, with 10 bases between. The CDR3 loop is CSAAWAYEQFF. CDR3 in DNA: TGCAGTGCTGCCTGGGCTTATGAGCAGTTCTTC.

The chain combines TRBV4-1 with TRBJ2-3; 9 nucleotides match TRBD1. V gave up 2 bases and J gave up 4 bases; unmatched junction bases: 7. The CDR3 sequence is 16 residues long. CDR1 MGHRA and CDR2 YSYEKL come from the germline V gene. Written as DNA, the CDR3 is TGCGCCAGCAGCCAATCCGGGACAGGGCGGTCAGATACGCAGTATTTT. The encoded protein is CASSQSGTGRSDTQYF.

This clonotype came up a few times. V gene TRBV28 combines with J gene TRBJ1-3, with D tentatively TRBD1 (5 bases). The CDR3 is 16 residues long. The V end was cut by 5 bases, the J end by 0 bases, with 14 bases between. Germline V CDR1 and CDR2: MDHEN, SYDVKM. DNA for the CDR3: TGTGCCAGCAGTCGACCGGGACTGCTCTCTGGAAACACCATATATTTT. Amino acid sequence: CASSRPGLLSGNTIYF.

The V and J genes are TRBV4-3 and TRBJ2-5; 11 bases are shared with TRBD2. The V gene's germline CDR1 is LGHNA and CDR2 YSLEER. This CDR3 has 17 residues. With 1 base clipped from V and 5 bases from J, the junction kept 9 bases outside the gene matches. CDR3 DNA: TGCGCCAGCAGCCAAGGTCCGGGACTAGCGGCTCGGGAGACCCAGTACTTC. Protein: CASSQGPGLAARETQYF.

The rearrangement links TRBV10-3 to TRBJ1-4; D possibly corresponds to TRBD1 (5 bases). V gave up 8 bases and J gave up 0 bases, with 13 bases separating them. Germline V gene lookup returns CDR1 ENHRY and CDR2 SYGVKD. CDR3 length: 15 amino acids. The CDR3 nucleotides read TGTGCCATCGGGACCAGGGATGCAACTAATGAAAAACTGTTTTTT. It is translated as CAIGTRDATNEKLFF.

Notes on this clonotype: A much larger clonotype is one base distant, so this may be a read error. This chain links TRBV12-3 or TRBV12-4 with TRBJ2-3, with D tentatively TRBD2 (5 bases). The CDR3 has 16 residues. Trimming took off 5 bases at V and 5 bases at J, with 20 bases between the two ends. The CDR3 DNA follows: TGTGCCAGCAGTCTCAGCTATTGGGTTCGGGGAGATACGCAGTATTTT. It encodes CASSLSYWVRGDTQYF.

This clonotype was detected a few times. This rearrangement joins TRBV6-2 or TRBV6-3 to TRBJ1-4; D remains unclear. V was shortened by 3 bases and J by 2 bases, with 13 bases between the two germline ends. This CDR3 is 16 amino acids long. CDR1 and CDR2 (germline): MNHEY, SVGEGT. Here the CDR3 DNA reads TGTGCCAGCAGTTATTCGATGGCCATCACTAATGAAAAACTGTTTTTT. Protein sequence: CASSYSMAITNEKLFF.

Ten or more counts support this clonotype. The V gene is TRBV20-1, the J gene TRBJ2-3; 14 bases are a match to TRBD2. The CDR3 loop spans 13 amino acids. The germline CDR1 and CDR2 sequences are DFQATT and SNEGSKA (reference sequence). The CDR3 DNA follows: TGCAACCCGGGACTAGCGGGAGCAGATACGCAGTATTTT. This encodes CNPGLAGADTQYF.

This clonotype has just a few counts. This CDR3 is CASSSVSTQETQYF. The CDR3 DNA reads as TGTGCCAGCAGTTCGGTTAGCACCCAAGAGACCCAGTACTTC. The rearrangement uses TRBV6-1 and TRBJ2-5; D is undetermined. Germline V gene sequence: CDR1 MNHNS, CDR2 SASEGT. This CDR3 has 14 residues. Trimming removed 5 bases from V and 1 base from J, with 11 bases in between.

V is TRBV20-1 and J is TRBJ2-5, with D perhaps TRBD1 or TRBD2 (6 bases each). This CDR3 is 14 amino acids long. The V end lost 5 bases, the J end lost 7 bases, and 20 bases lay between the germline ends. CDR1 DFQATT and CDR2 SNEGSKA come from the germline V gene (reference sequence). This CDR3 is CSAPGRTGAATQYF. The CDR3 DNA reads TGCAGTGCTCCCGGACGGACGGGGGCCGCGACCCAGTACTTC.

The chain carries TRBV6-9 and TRBJ2-7, with 10 bases lining up with TRBD2. The CDR3 is 16 amino acids. The V segment lost 3 bases and the J segment 4 bases; nucleotides outside the gene matches: 9. Germline values: CDR1 MNHGY, CDR2 SVAAGI. The CDR3 here is CASSYRGGLAIYEQYF. The CDR3 DNA reads as TGTGCCAGCAGTTACCGGGGGGGACTAGCGATTTACGAGCAGTACTTC.

This sequence joins TRBV18 and TRBJ1-3, with D possibly TRBD1 on 5 matching bases. The V gene lost 11 bases and the J gene lost 0 bases, with 11 bases spanning the gap. CDR1 is KGHSH and CDR2 is LQKENI in the germline V gene. This CDR3 region has 13 residues. CDR3 residues: CAGKGNSGNTIYF. Here the CDR3 DNA reads TGTGCCGGCAAGGGGAACTCTGGAAACACCATATATTTT.

This clonotype was picked up many times. The chain links TRBV28 to TRBJ2-5, with D possibly matching TRBD1 (6 bases). This CDR3 has 14 residues. V was cut by 6 bases and J by 4 bases, with 15 bases left in between. Germline loops: CDR1 MDHEN, CDR2 SYDVKM. The CDR3 coding sequence is TGTGCCAGCAGCCCCGGAGCCAGGGGAGAGACCCAGTACTTC. Amino acids: CASSPGARGETQYF. Full variable domain (outside the CDR3, taken from reference TRBV28 and TRBJ2-5): DVKVTQSSRYLVKRTGEKVFLECVQDMDHENMFWYRQDPGLGLRLIYFSYDVKMKEKGDIPEGYSVSREKKERFSLILESASTNQTSMYLCASSPGARGETQYFGPGTRLLVL.

The chain combines TRBV29-1 with TRBJ2-5; the D gene is possibly TRBD2 (5 bases). Germline V gene data show CDR1 as SQVTM and CDR2 as ANQGSEA. The CDR3 is 12 residues long. V was cut by 5 bases and J by 7 bases, with 14 bases left in between. CDR3 sequence reads: CSVTEVFGTQYF. The CDR3, as DNA: TGCAGCGTTACGGAGGTTTTCGGGACCCAGTACTTC. Combining the CDR3 with reference TRBV29-1 and TRBJ2-5 gives the whole variable domain SAVISQKPSRDICQRGTSLTIQCQVDSQVTMMFWYRQQPGQSLTLIATANQGSEATYESGFVIDKFPISRPNLTFSTLTVSNMSPEDSSIYLCSVTEVFGTQYFGPGTRLLVL.